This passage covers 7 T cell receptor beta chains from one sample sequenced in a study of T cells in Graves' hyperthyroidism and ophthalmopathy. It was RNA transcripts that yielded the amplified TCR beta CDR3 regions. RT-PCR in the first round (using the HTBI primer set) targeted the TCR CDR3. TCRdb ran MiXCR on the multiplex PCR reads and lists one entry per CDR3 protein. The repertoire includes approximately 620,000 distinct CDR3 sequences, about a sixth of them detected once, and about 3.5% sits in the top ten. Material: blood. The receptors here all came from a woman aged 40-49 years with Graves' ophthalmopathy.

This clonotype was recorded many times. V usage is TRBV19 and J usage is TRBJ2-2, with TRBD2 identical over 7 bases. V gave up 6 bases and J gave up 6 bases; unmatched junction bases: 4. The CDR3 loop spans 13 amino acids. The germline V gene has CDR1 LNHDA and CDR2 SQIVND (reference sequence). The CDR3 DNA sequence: TGTGCCAGTAGCCCCGGACTAGCCGGGGAGCTGTTTTTT. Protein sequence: CASSPGLAGELFF. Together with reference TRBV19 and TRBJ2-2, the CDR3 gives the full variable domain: DGGITQSPKYLFRKEGQNVTLSCEQNLNHDAMYWYRQDPGQGLRLIYYSQIVNDFQKGDIAEGYSVSREKKESFPLTVTSAQKNPTAFYLCASSPGLAGELFFGEGSRLTVL.

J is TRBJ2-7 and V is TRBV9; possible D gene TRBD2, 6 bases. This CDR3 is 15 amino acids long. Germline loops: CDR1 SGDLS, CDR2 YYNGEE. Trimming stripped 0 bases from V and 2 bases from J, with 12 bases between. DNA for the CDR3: TGTGCCAGCAGCGTAGGGGTAGCGGAGGCCTACGAGCAGTACTTC. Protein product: CASSVGVAEAYEQYF.

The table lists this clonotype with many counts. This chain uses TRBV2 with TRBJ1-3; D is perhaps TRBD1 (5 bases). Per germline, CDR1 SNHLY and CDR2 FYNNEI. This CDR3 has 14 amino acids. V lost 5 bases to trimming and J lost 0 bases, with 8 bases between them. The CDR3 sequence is CASSHDSSGNTIYF. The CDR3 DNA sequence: TGTGCCAGCAGTCACGACAGCTCTGGAAACACCATATATTTT.

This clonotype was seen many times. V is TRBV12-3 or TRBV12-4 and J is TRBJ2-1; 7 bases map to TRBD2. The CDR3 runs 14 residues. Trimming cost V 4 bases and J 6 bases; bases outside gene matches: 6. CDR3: CASSSGLGVNEQFF. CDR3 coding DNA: TGTGCCAGCAGTTCTGGACTAGGAGTCAATGAGCAGTTCTTC.

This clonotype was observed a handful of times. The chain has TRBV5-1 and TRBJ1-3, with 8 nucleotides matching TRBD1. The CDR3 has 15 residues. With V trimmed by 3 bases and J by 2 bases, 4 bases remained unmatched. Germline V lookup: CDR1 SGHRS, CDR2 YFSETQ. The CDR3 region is CASSSTGEAGNTIYF. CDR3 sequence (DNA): TGCGCCAGCAGCTCGACAGGGGAGGCTGGAAACACCATATATTTT.

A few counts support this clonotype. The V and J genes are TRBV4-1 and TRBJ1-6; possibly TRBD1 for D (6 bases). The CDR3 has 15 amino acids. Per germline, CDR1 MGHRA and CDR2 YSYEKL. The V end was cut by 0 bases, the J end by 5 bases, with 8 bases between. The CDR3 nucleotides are TGCGCCAGCAGCCAAGACCGGACAGATAATTCACCCCTCCACTTT. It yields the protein CASSQDRTDNSPLHF.

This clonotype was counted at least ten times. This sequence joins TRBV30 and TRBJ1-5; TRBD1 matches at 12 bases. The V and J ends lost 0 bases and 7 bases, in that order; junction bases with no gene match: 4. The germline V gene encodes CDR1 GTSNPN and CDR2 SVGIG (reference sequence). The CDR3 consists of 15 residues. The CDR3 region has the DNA TGTGCCTGGAGTGTGGGACAGGGGGCTTGGCAGCCCCAGCATTTT. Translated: CAWSVGQGAWQPQHF.